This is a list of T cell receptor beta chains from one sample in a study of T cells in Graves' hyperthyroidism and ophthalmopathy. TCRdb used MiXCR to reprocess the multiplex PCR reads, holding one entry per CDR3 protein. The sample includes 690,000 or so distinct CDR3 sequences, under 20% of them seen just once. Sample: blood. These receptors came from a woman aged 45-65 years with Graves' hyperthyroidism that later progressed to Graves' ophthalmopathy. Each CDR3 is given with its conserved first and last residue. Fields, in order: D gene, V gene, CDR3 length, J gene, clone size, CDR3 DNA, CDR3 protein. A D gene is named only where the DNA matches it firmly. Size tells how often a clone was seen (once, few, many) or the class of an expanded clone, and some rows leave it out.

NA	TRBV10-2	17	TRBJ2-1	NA	TGCGCCAGCAGTGCCCCCACAGGGACACTCTCCTACAATGAGCAGTTCTTC	CASSAPTGTLSYNEQFF
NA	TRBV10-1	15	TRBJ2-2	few	TGCGCCAGCAGTGATCGCGGGGTCAACACCGGGGAGCTGTTTTTT	CASSDRGVNTGELFF
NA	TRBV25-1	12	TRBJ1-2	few	TGTGCCACCCTAGGAACCGGACCCGGCTACACCTTC	CATLGTGPGYTF
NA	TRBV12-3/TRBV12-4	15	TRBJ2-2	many	TGTGCCAGCAGACTCGACACTGGATGGGCCGGGGAGCTGTTTTTT	CASRLDTGWAGELFF
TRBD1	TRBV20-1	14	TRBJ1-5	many	TGCAGTGCTAAGGGGACAGGGGACAATCAGCCCCAGCATTTT	CSAKGTGDNQPQHF
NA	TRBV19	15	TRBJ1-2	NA	TGTGCCAGTAGTCCGCGGACAGACCACAACTATGGCTACACCTTC	CASSPRTDHNYGYTF
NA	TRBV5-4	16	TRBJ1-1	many	TGTGCCAGCAGCATCGGAGGGGGTTTTATGAACACTGAAGCTTTCTTT	CASSIGGGFMNTEAFF
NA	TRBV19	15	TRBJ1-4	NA	TGTGCCAGTAGTATTAACGGGGGCATAGACGAAAAACTGTTTTTT	CASSINGGIDEKLFF
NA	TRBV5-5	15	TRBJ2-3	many	TGTGCCAGCATTCCTACGAAGGCCTTCACAGATACGCAGTATTTT	CASIPTKAFTDTQYF
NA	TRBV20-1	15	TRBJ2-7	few	TGCAGTGCTAGAGATTTCAGGGCTAGTAACCACGAGCAGTACTTC	CSARDFRASNHEQYF
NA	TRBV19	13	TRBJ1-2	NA	TGTGCCAGTAGTATAGGAGCGGTCTATGGCTACACCTTC	CASSIGAVYGYTF